Below are 11 T cell receptor beta chains sequenced from a single sample in a study of T cells in localized non-small cell lung cancer. Assay: immunoSEQ multiplex PCR; the TCRdb copy retains only in-frame clones and omits some. The data contain 13,000 or so clones, around 84% of them singletons. Specimen: peripheral blood, collected before any cancer treatment. The receptors here all came from a male donor at least 60 years old with stage III lung adenocarcinoma.

V is TRBV5-1 and J is TRBJ2-1; D call uncertain. This CDR3 is built from 14 residues. Per the germline V gene, CDR1 is SGHRS and CDR2 is YFSETQ. Trimming left V 0 bases short and J 9 bases short, with 13 bases between. The CDR3 loop reads CASSLASTGSEQFF. CDR3 bases: TGCGCCAGCAGCTTGGCTTCCACCGGTAGTGAGCAGTTCTTC. The full variable domain, completed using reference TRBV5-1 and TRBJ2-1, is KAGVTQTPRYLIKTRGQQVTLSCSPISGHRSVSWYQQTPGQGLQFLFEYFSETQRNKGNFPGRFSGRQFSNSRSEMNVSTLELGDSALYLCASSLASTGSEQFFGPGTRLTVL.

The chain combines TRBV18 with TRBJ1-6; 10 bases map to TRBD1. The CDR3 spans 15 residues. Unmatched junction bases numbered 5, after V lost 6 bases and J lost 6 bases. The V gene's germline CDR1 is KGHSH and CDR2 LQKENI. CDR3 nucleotide sequence: TGTGCCAGCTCCCTGGGACAGGGGCTTAATTCACCCCTCCACTTT. Translated: CASSLGQGLNSPLHF.

The V gene is TRBV6-6, the J gene TRBJ1-1; TRBD1 agrees at 9 bases. The CDR3 runs 15 residues. Germline trimming cut 6 bases from V and 5 bases from J; bases unmatched to any gene: 10. Germline V gene lookup returns CDR1 MNHNY and CDR2 SVGAGI (reference sequence). The CDR3 nucleotides are TGTGCCAGCAGGGACTACACAGGGGGCGAGACTGAAGCTTTCTTT. It specifies CASRDYTGGETEAFF.

The chain joins TRBV4-1 to TRBJ1-5; 8 bases fit TRBD1. This CDR3 has 16 residues. The germline V gene has CDR1 MGHRA and CDR2 YSYEKL. The J segment lost 3 bases and the V segment lost 4 bases, leaving 8 bases of the junction unmatched. The CDR3 region is CASSPGQGNNNQPQHF. The CDR3 region has the DNA TGCGCCAGCAGCCCCGGACAGGGCAACAACAATCAGCCCCAGCATTTT.

V usage is TRBV30 and J usage is TRBJ1-1; D is unresolved. CDR1 is GTSNPN and CDR2 is SVGIG in the germline V gene (reference sequence). V was shortened by 2 bases and J by 3 bases, with 7 bases between the two germline ends. This CDR3 comprises 12 residues. The CDR3: CAWSWRDTEAFF. In DNA, the CDR3 is TGTGCCTGGAGTTGGAGGGACACTGAAGCTTTCTTT. Using reference TRBV30 and TRBJ1-1 for the parts outside the CDR3, the full variable domain is SQTIHQWPATLVQPVGSPLSLECTVEGTSNPNLYWYRQAAGRGLQLLFYSVGIGQISSEVPQNLSASRPQDRQFILSSKKLLLSDSGFYLCAWSWRDTEAFFGQGTRLTVV.

The rearrangement links TRBV19 to TRBJ2-2, with TRBD2 matching over 9 bases. Germline V gene lookup returns CDR1 LNHDA and CDR2 SQIVND (reference sequence). The CDR3 length is 16 residues. J gave up 4 bases and V 3 bases, and 6 bases lay outside the gene matches. As DNA, the CDR3 is TGTGCCAGTAGTATCTTAGCGGGGGCCTCCACCGGGGAGCTGTTTTTT. This codes for CASSILAGASTGELFF.

The sample holds one count of this clone. The rearrangement links TRBV18 to TRBJ2-5, with TRBD2 identical over 7 bases. The CDR3 has 14 residues. CDR1 and CDR2 from the germline V gene are KGHSH and LQKENI. With V trimmed by 6 bases and J by 4 bases, 8 bases remained unmatched. The CDR3 spells CASSRGRGGETQYF. The CDR3 bases are TGTGCCAGCTCTCGAGGGAGGGGCGGAGAGACCCAGTACTTC.

The chain couples TRBV6-1 to TRBJ2-5; D remains ambiguous. This CDR3 is 13 amino acids long. Trimming left V 1 base short and J 7 bases short, with 10 bases between. CDR1 and CDR2 from the germline V gene are MNHNS and SASEGT. This CDR3 is CASSEVPSGTQYF. The CDR3, as DNA: TGTGCCAGCAGTGAAGTTCCCTCGGGGACCCAGTACTTC.

The CDR3 DNA reads as TGTGCCAGCAGCCCAAACGGGGCCCTATCCGTGGCAGATACGCAGTATTTT. Translating gives CASSPNGALSVADTQYF. This chain links TRBV14 with TRBJ2-3; D possibly uses TRBD1 or TRBD2 (5 bases each). The CDR3 covers 17 residues. In germline, CDR1 is SGHDN, CDR2 FVKESK. The V end was cut by 4 bases, the J end by 4 bases, with 21 bases between.

This chain joins TRBV2 and TRBJ2-7; 7 nucleotides line up with TRBD2. The CDR3 contains 15 residues. V gave up 3 bases and J gave up 7 bases; unmatched junction bases: 12. Per germline, CDR1 SNHLY and CDR2 FYNNEI. CDR3 coding DNA: TGTGCCAGCAGTGAGAGACTAGCCACTCTGATGGAGCAGTACTTC. Amino acids: CASSERLATLMEQYF.

This sequence joins TRBV28 and TRBJ1-2; D call uncertain. Germline CDR1 MDHEN, CDR2 SYDVKM. This CDR3 has 16 amino acids. The V end was cut by 5 bases, the J end by 4 bases, with 20 bases between. This chain's CDR3 is CASSKSSLTKAYGYTF. CDR3 in DNA: TGTGCCAGCAGTAAAAGTTCCTTGACGAAAGCCTATGGCTACACCTTC.